This T cell receptor (beta chain) was recovered during a study of blood T cell repertoires in COVID-19. Study at large: Sample material is recorded as cDNA or gDNA derived from T cells, B-cell-depleted T cells, or PBMCs.

The germline V and J ends were trimmed by 0 bases and 6 bases, with 8 bases remaining between them. The CDR3 contains 13 residues. Germline loops: CDR1 LGHNA, CDR2 YNFKEQ. As handled by the study authors: Amplification of reference gene primers was used by the study to estimate nucleated cell counts. Some clones are missing from TCRdb's copy, which holds only in-frame ones; the method was immunoSEQ multiplex PCR. Clone size and the V and J calls come from that table; the DNA yielded D and trimming. The data contain some 110,000 clones, approximately 78% of them singletons. The sequenced sample consisted of peripheral blood. This rearrangement joins TRBV4-2 to TRBJ1-2; maybe TRBD1 (5 bases). This receptor was identified in a man between 70 and 80 years old with acute or convalescent COVID-19. CDR3 residues: CASSQESGHGYTF. CDR3 DNA sequence: TGTGCCAGCAGCCAAGAGTCAGGGCATGGCTACACCTTC.